Included here is one T cell receptor (beta chain) sequence, with context. As yet, its antigen is unknown. The PCR made use of 60 Vbeta and 13 Jbeta primers. Only in-frame clones appear in the TCRdb table, and some are missing; sequencing was by immunoSEQ multiplex PCR. The sample lists around 140,000 clones; approximately 91% were seen once. The data belong to a study of cytomegalovirus exposure and HLA in healthy donors. The overall study: Of all 400 or so donors who were genotyped, 75% to 90% belonged to the Caucasian-associated ancestry cluster. Study-level points and caveats: TCR beta V segments were, for the most part, productive about 87% or about 30% of the time in an earlier analysis.

V was clipped by 4 bases and J by 3 bases, with 12 bases between them. CDR1 is MDHEN and CDR2 is SYDVKM in the germline V gene. CDR3 size: 14 residues. The sample was PBMCs. The chain recombines TRBV28 with TRBJ1-2; no clear D gene. The TCR originated in a woman aged 40 to 49 in good health and CMV-seronegative. CDR3 DNA sequence: TGTGCCAGCAGTTCAACGACTGCCTACTATGGCTACACCTTC. Translated, it gives CASSSTTAYYGYTF.